The 15 T cell receptor beta chains listed next were all sequenced from one sample in a study of T cells in Graves' hyperthyroidism and ophthalmopathy. Researchers took RNA transcripts and amplified the TCR beta CDR3 regions from them. The HTBI primer set served for first-round RT-PCR of the TCR CDR3. One entry per CDR3 protein, called by TCRdb with MiXCR from the multiplex PCR reads. In the table there are about 640,000 distinct CDR3 sequences, roughly 15% of which are singletons. The specimen sequenced was blood. These receptor sequences come from a woman in her 50s with Graves' ophthalmopathy.

At least ten counts were recorded for this clonotype. The chain couples TRBV3-1 to TRBJ2-1; 9 bases align to TRBD1. The J segment lost 6 bases and the V segment lost 0 bases, leaving 6 bases of the junction unmatched. Germline V gene lookup returns CDR1 LGHDT and CDR2 YNNKEL (reference sequence). The CDR3 consists of 16 residues. CDR3 DNA sequence: TGTGCCAGCAGCCAAGAACTCGGACAGGGGAGCAATGAGCAGTTCTTC. It is translated as CASSQELGQGSNEQFF.

This clonotype was counted a few times. The chain couples TRBV7-3 to TRBJ2-2, with D perhaps matching TRBD1 (6 bases). The CDR3 covers 17 residues. V lost 2 bases to trimming and J lost 0 bases, with 13 bases between them. Germline V lookup: CDR1 SGHTA, CDR2 FQGTGA. The CDR3 DNA reads as TGTGCCAGCAGCTTATATCGGACAGCCTCGAACACCGGGGAGCTGTTTTTT. Encoded protein: CASSLYRTASNTGELFF.

This clonotype was recorded at least ten times. The chain has TRBV7-8 and TRBJ2-1, with a possible D match to TRBD1 (5 bases). The V gene's germline CDR1 is SGHVS and CDR2 FQNEAQ. V lost 5 bases and J lost 7, with 12 bases in between. There are 13 residues in the CDR3. The CDR3 sequence is CASSPKGLNEQFF. The CDR3 coding sequence is TGTGCCAGCAGCCCCAAGGGGCTAAATGAGCAGTTCTTC.

This clonotype was picked up many times. The V gene is TRBV7-9, the J gene TRBJ1-2; 7 bases agree with TRBD1. V was pared by 5 bases and J by 8 bases, with 8 bases of the junction left unmatched. Germline V gene data show CDR1 as SEHNR and CDR2 as FQNEAQ (reference sequence). The CDR3 consists of 13 residues. This CDR3 reads CASSLTGAKGYTF. The DNA for the CDR3 is TGTGCCAGCAGCCTAACAGGGGCTAAAGGCTACACCTTC.

This chain links TRBV4-2 with TRBJ2-7; the match to TRBD2 covers 7 bases. CDR3 length: 15 amino acids. CDR1 is LGHNA, CDR2 YNFKEQ, per germline. The V and J ends lost 1 base and 7 bases, in that order; junction bases with no gene match: 10. DNA for the CDR3: TGTGCCAGCAGCCAAGTTCGGGAGGAAGCGGTTGAGCAGTACTTC. It codes for CASSQVREEAVEQYF.

This clonotype has a count of ten or more. The chain employs TRBV6-1 and TRBJ2-1, with D possibly being TRBD1 (5 bases). CDR1 is MNHNS and CDR2 is SASEGT in the germline V gene. The CDR3 runs to 14 residues. V shed 6 bases and J shed 1 base, with 10 bases lying between them. The CDR3 protein is CASSIQGSYNEQFF. The CDR3 DNA follows: TGTGCCAGCAGCATCCAGGGTTCCTACAATGAGCAGTTCTTC.

The J gene is TRBJ2-7, the V gene TRBV28; 11 bases are a match to TRBD1. The CDR3 loop spans 14 amino acids. V was clipped by 8 bases and J by 4 bases; unmatched bases: 7. Germline V CDR1 and CDR2: MDHEN, SYDVKM. The CDR3 sequence: CASGGTGGRYEQYF. CDR3 coding DNA: TGTGCCAGCGGCGGGACAGGGGGACGGTACGAGCAGTACTTC.

The gene calls are TRBV29-1 and TRBJ2-1; 7 bases are a match to TRBD1. The CDR3 is 13 residues long. The germline V gene has CDR1 SQVTM and CDR2 ANQGSEA. V was pared by 4 bases and J by 5 bases, with 5 bases of the junction left unmatched. DNA for the CDR3: TGCAGCGTTGGAGACAGGGTCCACAATGAGCAGTTCTTC. Residues: CSVGDRVHNEQFF.

This clonotype was seen many times. The rearrangement links TRBV2 to TRBJ2-1; D assignment may be TRBD1 or TRBD2 (5 bases each). Trimming cost V 6 bases and J 0 bases, with 12 bases left between them. The CDR3 length is 15 residues. Germline V lookup: CDR1 SNHLY, CDR2 FYNNEI. The CDR3 loop reads CASRRDLSSYNEQFF. The CDR3 DNA sequence: TGTGCCAGCAGGAGGGACCTGAGCTCCTACAATGAGCAGTTCTTC. Combining the CDR3 with reference TRBV2 and TRBJ2-1 gives the whole variable domain EPEVTQTPSHQVTQMGQEVILRCVPISNHLYFYWYRQILGQKVEFLVSFYNNEISEKSEIFDDQFSVERPDGSNFTLKIRSTKLEDSAMYFCASRRDLSSYNEQFFGPGTRLTVL.

This clonotype appeared many times. The chain has TRBV28 and TRBJ2-2, with D uncertain. Germline V CDR1 and CDR2: MDHEN, SYDVKM. V shed 3 bases and J shed 6 bases, with 8 bases lying between them. CDR3 length: 13 amino acids. The CDR3 here is CASSFIYPGELFF. The CDR3 coding sequence is TGTGCCAGCAGTTTCATTTATCCCGGGGAGCTGTTTTTT. Supplemented by reference TRBV28 and TRBJ2-2, the full variable domain reads DVKVTQSSRYLVKRTGEKVFLECVQDMDHENMFWYRQDPGLGLRLIYFSYDVKMKEKGDIPEGYSVSREKKERFSLILESASTNQTSMYLCASSFIYPGELFFGEGSRLTVL.

This clonotype was observed a handful of times. The gene calls are TRBV29-1 and TRBJ1-1; TRBD1 agrees at 7 bases. The CDR3 is 16 amino acids. V was clipped by 1 base and J by 2 bases; unmatched bases: 10. Germline V gene data show CDR1 as SQVTM and CDR2 as ANQGSEA. The CDR3 nucleotides read TGCAGCGTTGAAGCGTCCGTACAGGGGTATAACACTGAAGCTTTCTTT. Protein: CSVEASVQGYNTEAFF. Using reference TRBV29-1 and TRBJ1-1 for the parts outside the CDR3, the full variable domain is SAVISQKPSRDICQRGTSLTIQCQVDSQVTMMFWYRQQPGQSLTLIATANQGSEATYESGFVIDKFPISRPNLTFSTLTVSNMSPEDSSIYLCSVEASVQGYNTEAFFGQGTRLTVV.

With regard to this clonotype: A junction boundary mismatches the germline segment, possibly from a read error. The rearrangement joins TRBV11-2 to TRBJ1-1; D is undetermined. The length of the CDR3 is 14 residues. Per germline, CDR1 SGHAT and CDR2 FQNNGV. The CDR3 nucleotides read TGTGCCAGCAGCTCTTTCGCTATGAACACTGAAGTTTTCTTT. It encodes CASSSFAMNTEVFF.

V is TRBV20-1 and J is TRBJ1-4; D ambiguous. CDR3 size: 12 residues. Germline V gene sequence: CDR1 DFQATT, CDR2 SNEGSKA (reference sequence). Between the trimmed V and J ends, which lost 6 bases and 4 bases, there was a span of 9 bases. The CDR3 loop is CSAPRYNEKLFF. For the CDR3, the DNA is TGCAGTGCCCCTAGGTATAATGAAAAACTGTTTTTT.

The table lists this clonotype with many counts. This chain joins TRBV6-5 and TRBJ1-1; maybe TRBD1 (6 bases). V was cut by 0 bases and J by 10 bases, with 15 bases left in between. Per the germline V gene, CDR1 is MNHEY and CDR2 is SVGAGI. CDR3 length: 14 amino acids. The CDR3 coding sequence is TGTGCCAGCAGTTACTCCATCAGTCAGGGGTCAGCTTTCTTT. Translated, it gives CASSYSISQGSAFF.

This clonotype has only a few counts. This rearrangement joins TRBV5-6 to TRBJ1-6; D call uncertain. This CDR3 is built from 17 residues. Germline CDR1 SGHDT, CDR2 YYEEEE. The V gene lost 4 bases and the J gene lost 0 bases, with 14 bases spanning the gap. The CDR3, as DNA: TGTGCCAGCAGCGGGGAGGGCCGGAGCTCCTATAATTCACCCCTCCACTTT. The encoded protein is CASSGEGRSSYNSPLHF.